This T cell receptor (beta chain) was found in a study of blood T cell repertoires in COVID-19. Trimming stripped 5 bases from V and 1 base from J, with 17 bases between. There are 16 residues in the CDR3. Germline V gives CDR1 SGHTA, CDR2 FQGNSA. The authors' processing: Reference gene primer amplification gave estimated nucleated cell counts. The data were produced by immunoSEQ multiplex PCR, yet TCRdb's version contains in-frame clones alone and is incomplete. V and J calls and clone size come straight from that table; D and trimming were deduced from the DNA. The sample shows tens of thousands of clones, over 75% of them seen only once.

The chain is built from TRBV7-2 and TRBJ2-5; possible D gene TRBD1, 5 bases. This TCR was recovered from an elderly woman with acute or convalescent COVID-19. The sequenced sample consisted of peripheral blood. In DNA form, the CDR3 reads TGTGCCAGCAGCCCCAACGCGGCAGGGCTCCAAGAGACCCAGTACTTC. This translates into CASSPNAAGLQETQYF.